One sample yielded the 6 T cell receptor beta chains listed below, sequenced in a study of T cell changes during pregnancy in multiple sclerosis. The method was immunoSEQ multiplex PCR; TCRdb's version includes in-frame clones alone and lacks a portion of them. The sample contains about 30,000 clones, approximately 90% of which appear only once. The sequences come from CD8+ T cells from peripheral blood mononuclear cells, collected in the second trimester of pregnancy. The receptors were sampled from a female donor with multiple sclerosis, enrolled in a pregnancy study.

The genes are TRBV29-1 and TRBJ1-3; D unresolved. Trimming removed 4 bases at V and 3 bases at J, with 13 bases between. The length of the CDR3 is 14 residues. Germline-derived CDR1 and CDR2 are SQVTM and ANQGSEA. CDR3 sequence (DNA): TGCAGCGTTGTTGAGGGCTGCTGTGGAAACACCATATATTTT. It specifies CSVVEGCCGNTIYF.

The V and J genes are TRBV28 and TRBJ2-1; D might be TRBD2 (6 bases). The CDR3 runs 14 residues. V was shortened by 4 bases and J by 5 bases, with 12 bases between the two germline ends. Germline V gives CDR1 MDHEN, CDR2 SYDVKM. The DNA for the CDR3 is TGTGCCAGCAGTTCAACCGGGACTCACAATGAGCAGTTCTTC. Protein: CASSSTGTHNEQFF. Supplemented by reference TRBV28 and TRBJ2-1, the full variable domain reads DVKVTQSSRYLVKRTGEKVFLECVQDMDHENMFWYRQDPGLGLRLIYFSYDVKMKEKGDIPEGYSVSREKKERFSLILESASTNQTSMYLCASSSTGTHNEQFFGPGTRLTVL.

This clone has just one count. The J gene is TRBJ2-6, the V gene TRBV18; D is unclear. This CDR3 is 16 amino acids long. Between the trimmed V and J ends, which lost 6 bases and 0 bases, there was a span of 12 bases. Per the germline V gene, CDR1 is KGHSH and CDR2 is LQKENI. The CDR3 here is CASSLTPCSGANVLTF. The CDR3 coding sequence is TGTGCCAGCTCCCTCACACCCTGCTCTGGGGCCAACGTCCTGACTTTC. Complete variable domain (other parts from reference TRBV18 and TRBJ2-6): NAGVMQNPRHLVRRRGQEARLRCSPMKGHSHVYWYRQLPEEGLKFMVYLQKENIIDESGMPKERFSAEFPKEGPSILRIQQVVRGDSAAYFCASSLTPCSGANVLTFGAGSRLTVL.

CDR3 loop: CASSYSGQGADYGYTF. The CDR3 DNA is TGTGCCAGCAGTTACTCGGGGCAGGGGGCGGACTATGGCTACACCTTC. This chain uses TRBV6-6 with TRBJ1-2; 8 bases fit TRBD1. CDR3 size: 16 residues. Germline V lookup: CDR1 MNHNY, CDR2 SVGAGI (reference sequence). The ends lost 0 bases at V and 3 bases at J; junction bases unmatched: 6.

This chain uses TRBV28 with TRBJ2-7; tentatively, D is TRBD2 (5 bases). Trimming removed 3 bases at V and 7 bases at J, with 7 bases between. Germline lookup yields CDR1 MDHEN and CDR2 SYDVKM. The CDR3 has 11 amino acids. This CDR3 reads CASSFGGEQYF. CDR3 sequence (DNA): TGTGCCAGCAGTTTTGGAGGAGAGCAGTACTTC.

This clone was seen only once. The CDR3 sequence is CASSPLSDTQYF. DNA for the CDR3: TGTGCCAGCAGTCCACTATCAGATACGCAGTATTTT. The chain combines TRBV27 with TRBJ2-3; D uncertain. V lost 5 bases and J lost 4, with 7 bases in between. This CDR3 contains 12 residues. CDR1 and CDR2 (germline): MNHEY, SMNVEV (reference sequence).